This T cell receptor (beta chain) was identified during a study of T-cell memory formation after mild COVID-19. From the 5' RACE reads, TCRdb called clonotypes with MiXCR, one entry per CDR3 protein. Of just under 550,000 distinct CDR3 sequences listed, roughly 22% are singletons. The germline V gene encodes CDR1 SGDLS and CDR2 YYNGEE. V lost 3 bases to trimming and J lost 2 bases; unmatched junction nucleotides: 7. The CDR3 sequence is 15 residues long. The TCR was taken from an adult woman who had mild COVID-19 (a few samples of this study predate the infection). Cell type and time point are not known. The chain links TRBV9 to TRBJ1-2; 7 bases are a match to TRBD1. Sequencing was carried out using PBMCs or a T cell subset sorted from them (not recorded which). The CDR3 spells CASSETGQLNYGYTF. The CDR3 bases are TGTGCCAGCAGCGAGACGGGACAGCTAAACTATGGCTACACCTTC.